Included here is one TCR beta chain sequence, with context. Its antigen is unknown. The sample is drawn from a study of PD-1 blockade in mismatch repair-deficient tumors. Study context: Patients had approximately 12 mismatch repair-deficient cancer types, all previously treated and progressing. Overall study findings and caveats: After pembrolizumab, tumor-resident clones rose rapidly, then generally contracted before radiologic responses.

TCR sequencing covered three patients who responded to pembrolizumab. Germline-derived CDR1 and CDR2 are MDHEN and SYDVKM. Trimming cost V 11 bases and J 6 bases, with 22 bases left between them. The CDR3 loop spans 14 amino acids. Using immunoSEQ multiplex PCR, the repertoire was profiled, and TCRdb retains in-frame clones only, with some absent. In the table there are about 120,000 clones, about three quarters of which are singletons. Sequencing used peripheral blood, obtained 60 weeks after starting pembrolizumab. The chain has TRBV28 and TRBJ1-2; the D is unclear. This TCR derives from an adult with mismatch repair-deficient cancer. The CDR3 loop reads CAAGSGPRPNGYTF. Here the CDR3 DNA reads TGTGCCGCGGGGTCAGGACCCAGGCCTAATGGCTACACCTTC.